One and the same sample provided the 13 T cell receptor beta chains below, sequenced in a study of cytomegalovirus exposure and HLA in healthy donors (dated 2017 in TCRdb). Library preparation employed the immunoSEQ multiplex PCR assay. For the multiplex PCR, a mixture combining 60 forward primers for TCR Vbeta segments and 13 reverse primers for TCR Jbeta segments was used. TCRdb's version of the immuneACCESS table is confined to in-frame rearrangements and falls short of the full clone set. An unresolved V gene accounts for under half of the shortfall where checked; the remainder is of unknown origin. In this sample the table shows about 160,000 clones, more than 80% of which occur a single time. About 13% of the sample comes from the top ten. The specimen was PBMCs. These receptors all stem from a woman aged 50 to 65 in good health and CMV-seronegative.

The V gene is TRBV5-4, the J gene TRBJ2-5; D may be TRBD2 (6 bases). CDR1 SGHNT and CDR2 YYREEE come from the germline V gene (reference sequence). CDR3 length equals 14 residues. V lost 2 bases and J lost 5, with 13 bases in between. In DNA form, the CDR3 reads TGTGCCAGCAGCTTAGGAGGGGATGGGGAGACCCAGTACTTC. It encodes CASSLGGDGETQYF.

V gene TRBV6-6 combines with J gene TRBJ1-1; TRBD1 matches at 8 bases. The CDR3 extends over 12 amino acids. From germline, CDR1 is MNHNY and CDR2 SVGAGI (reference sequence). V was clipped by 10 bases and J by 5 bases; unmatched bases: 6. The CDR3 nucleotides are TGTGCCACCCACAGGGGGAGGACTGAAGCTTTCTTT. It specifies CATHRGRTEAFF.

A single count supports this clone. The chain joins TRBV6-5 to TRBJ1-2; a weak D match, TRBD1 (6 bases). The CDR3 loop spans 13 amino acids. CDR1 is MNHEY, CDR2 SVGAGI, per germline. V lost 6 bases and J lost 2, with 10 bases in between. The CDR3 bases are TGTGCCAGCAGGTGGGACAAAAACTATGGCTACACCTTC. Encoded protein: CASRWDKNYGYTF.

This clone was seen just once. DNA of the CDR3: TGTGCCAGCAGTGAAGTAGCGTCTGGAGAGACCCAGTACTTC. It is translated as CASSEVASGETQYF. The rearrangement uses TRBV2 and TRBJ2-5; the D gene is possibly TRBD2 (5 bases). Per germline, CDR1 SNHLY and CDR2 FYNNEI. The V and J ends lost 1 base and 4 bases respectively, with 10 bases between them. The CDR3 loop spans 14 amino acids.

The CDR3, as DNA: TGTGCCAGCAGTCTAAACGGTGGGCCCCAGCATTTT. This sequence encodes CASSLNGGPQHF. V usage is TRBV27 and J usage is TRBJ1-5, with D uncertain. Looked up from germline, CDR1 is MNHEY and CDR2 is SMNVEV (reference sequence). The CDR3 sequence is 12 residues long. Trimming stripped 5 bases from V and 9 bases from J, with 11 bases between.

The count of this clone is one. This sequence joins TRBV6-5 and TRBJ2-1; D might be TRBD1 (5 bases). The CDR3 sequence is 16 residues long. The V end was cut by 6 bases, the J end by 6 bases, with 21 bases between. Germline assignment: CDR1 MNHEY and CDR2 SVGAGI. The CDR3 nucleotides are TGTGCCAGCAGATACAGTTCCAGGGTATCGGGCAATGAGCAGTTCTTC. Translation: CASRYSSRVSGNEQFF.

V gene TRBV5-6 combines with J gene TRBJ2-7; TRBD2 matches 13 bases. The CDR3 is 16 residues long. The junction had 12 bases not matched to a gene; V was cut back by 6 bases and J by 6 bases. Germline V gene sequence: CDR1 SGHDT, CDR2 YYEEEE. DNA of the CDR3: TGTGCCAGCAACCCTCTGGGGGGACTAGCGGGGAGCGAGCAGTACTTC. Translation gives CASNPLGGLAGSEQYF.

The chain carries TRBV10-3 and TRBJ2-1; 7 bases fit TRBD2. The V gene's germline CDR1 is ENHRY and CDR2 SYGVKD. CDR3 length equals 16 residues. The V segment lost 3 bases and the J segment 0 bases; nucleotides outside the gene matches: 5. The CDR3 protein is CAISDLSGASYNEQFF. CDR3 nucleotides: TGTGCCATCAGTGATTTGAGCGGGGCCTCCTACAATGAGCAGTTCTTC.

In the case of this clone: One end of the junction fails to match germline, which may point to a read error. The J gene is TRBJ2-7, the V gene TRBV9; D gene unclear. Germline CDR1 reads SGDLS; CDR2 reads YYNGEE. The length of the CDR3 is 14 residues. CDR3: CASSGGSALYEQYF. CDR3 DNA: TGTGCCAGCAGCGGCGGTTCAGCCCTGTACGAGCAGTACTTT.

This clone appeared a few times. The chain employs TRBV29-1 and TRBJ2-7; weak D call: TRBD1 (8 bases). Trimming stripped 4 bases from V and 2 bases from J, with 15 bases between. The CDR3 has 14 residues. The germline V gene encodes CDR1 SQVTM and CDR2 ANQGSEA. Written as DNA, the CDR3 is TGCAGCGTTGTGGGGGGGGGACAGGCCTACGAGCAGTACTTC. As protein: CSVVGGGQAYEQYF.

The V and J genes are TRBV19 and TRBJ1-2, with 7 bases aligning to TRBD1. The CDR3 covers 16 residues. The V gene end was trimmed by 6 bases and the J gene end by 4 bases; junction bases not matched to a gene: 14. CDR1 and CDR2 (germline): LNHDA, SQIVND (reference sequence). CDR3 bases: TGTGCCAGTAGCGTTTCAGGGACAGCACAATCCTATGGCTACACCTTC. As protein: CASSVSGTAQSYGYTF.

The rearrangement joins TRBV7-9 to TRBJ2-6; 7 positions match TRBD2. Germline loops: CDR1 SEHNR, CDR2 FQNEAQ (reference sequence). After removal of 0 bases from V and 2 bases from J, the junction contained 1 base not matched to a gene. The CDR3 consists of 16 residues. Here the CDR3 DNA reads TGTGCCAGCAGCTTAGCGGGAGGGACTGGGGCCAACGTCCTGACTTTC. Protein: CASSLAGGTGANVLTF.

The chain combines TRBV27 with TRBJ2-1; D gene uncertain. CDR3 size: 16 residues. Trimming removed 2 bases from V and 2 bases from J, with 13 bases in between. Germline CDR1 reads MNHEY; CDR2 reads SMNVEV (reference sequence). The DNA for the CDR3 is TGTGCCAGCAGTTTACTCGCGTCGCAGGCCTACAATGAGCAGTTCTTC. This sequence encodes CASSLLASQAYNEQFF.